This T cell receptor (beta chain) was retrieved from a study of post-analysis software for immune sequencing data. The J segment lost 3 bases and the V segment lost 7 bases, leaving 6 bases of the junction unmatched. CDR1 and CDR2 (germline): ENHRY, SYGVKD. This CDR3 has 14 residues. Findings and caveats of the study: A significant reduction in normalized Chao1 diversity was observed in multiple sclerosis patients versus controls. Under F measure analysis, samples from one preparation batch co-clustered strongly. Roughly 5 TRBV segments occurring more often in patients than controls included TRBV5-6, TRBV5-1 and TRBV20-1.

TCR beta libraries were prepared from cDNA with unique molecular identifiers. When roughly 0.85 to 11 million T cells were used, they gave a few hundred thousand cDNA molecules. TCRdb passed the PCR reads through MiXCR, listing each CDR3 protein once. Seen here are approximately 440,000 distinct CDR3 sequences, under 55% observed once, and the top ten hold about 12%. This clonotype has more than one count but fewer than ten. The antigen remains unidentified. The source of this sequence is a girl between 5 and 17 years old with multiple sclerosis. The specimen was blood. This sequence joins TRBV10-3 and TRBJ1-2; 9 bases match TRBD1. CDR3 sequence (DNA): TGTGCCATCAACGGGGACAGGGCAGACTATGGCTACACCTTC. Amino acids: CAINGDRADYGYTF.